This TCR beta chain was captured in a study of T cell responses to AZD1222 COVID-19 vaccine. Study results and caveats: Baseline antibody screening turned up just six or seven seropositive AZD1222 recipients.

Measured with immunoSEQ multiplex PCR; TCRdb has only the in-frame clones, and not every one. Here the sample spans some 140,000 clones, more than 75% being singletons. In regard to this clone: No antigen is known for it.

Germline V gene lookup returns CDR1 PRHDT and CDR2 FYEKMQ (reference sequence). V was pared by 5 bases and J by 3 bases, with 7 bases of the junction left unmatched. CDR3 size: 17 residues. The chain uses TRBV13 and TRBJ2-6; 10 bases align to TRBD1. The sample consisted of peripheral blood, taken on day 0 of AZD1222 vaccination. This TCR was recovered from an adult in good health. The CDR3 nucleotides read TGTGCCAGCAGCGAGCGGGACAGGGGTAATGGGGCCAACGTCCTGACTTTC. Translating gives CASSERDRGNGANVLTF.